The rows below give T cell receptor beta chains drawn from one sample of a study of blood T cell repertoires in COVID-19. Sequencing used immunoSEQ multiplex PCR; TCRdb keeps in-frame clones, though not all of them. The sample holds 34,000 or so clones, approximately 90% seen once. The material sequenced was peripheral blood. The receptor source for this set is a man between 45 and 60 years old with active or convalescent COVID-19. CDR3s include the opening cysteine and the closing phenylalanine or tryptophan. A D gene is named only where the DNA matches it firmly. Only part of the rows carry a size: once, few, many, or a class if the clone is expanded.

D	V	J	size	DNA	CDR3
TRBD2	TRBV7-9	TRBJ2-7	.	TGTGCCAGCAGCTTAGTTATAGGACTAGCGGGATACGAGCAGTACTTC	CASSLVIGLAGYEQYF
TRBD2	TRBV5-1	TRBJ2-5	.	TGCGCCAGCAGCGCTCTAGCGGGAGGGCCTGGAGAGACCCAGTACTTC	CASSALAGGPGETQYF
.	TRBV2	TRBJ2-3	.	.	CASSTSVAGESDTQYF
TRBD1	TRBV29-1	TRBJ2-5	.	TGCAGCGTTGAGGGACAGGGGAGGGAGACCCAGTACTTC	CSVEGQGRETQYF
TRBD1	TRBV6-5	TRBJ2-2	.	TGTGCCAGCAGTTACGGTACAGGGGACACCGGGGAGCTGTTTTTT	CASSYGTGDTGELFF
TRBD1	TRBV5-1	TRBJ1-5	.	TGCGCCAGCAGCTCAGGGACAGGCAATCAGCCCCAGCATTTT	CASSSGTGNQPQHF
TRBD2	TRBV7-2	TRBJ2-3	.	TGTGCCAGCAGCCAACTAGCGGGAGTAGGGGCAGATACGCAGTATTTT	CASSQLAGVGADTQYF
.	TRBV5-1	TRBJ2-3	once	TGCGCCAGCAGCTTGGTGGCAGGGGGCACAGATACGCAGTATTTT	CASSLVAGGTDTQYF
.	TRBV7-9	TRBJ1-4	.	TGTGCCAGCAGCTTAGCTCCGCGGTCCGAGGGAGAACTGTTTTTT	CASSLAPRSEGELFF
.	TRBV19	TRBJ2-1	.	TGTGCCAGTAGCGAACGACAGGTATTCTCCTACAATGAGCAGTTCTTC	CASSERQVFSYNEQFF
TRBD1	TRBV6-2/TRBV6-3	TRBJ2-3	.	TGTGCCAGCAGTGGTCCCGGGACAGGGGTAGATACGCAGTATTTT	CASSGPGTGVDTQYF
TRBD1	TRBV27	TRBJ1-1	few	TGTGCCAGCAGCTACAGGGGGAACACTGAAGCTTTCTTT	CASSYRGNTEAFF
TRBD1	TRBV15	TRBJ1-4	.	TGTGCCACCAGCAGAGAACAGGGGTGGGATGAAAAACTGTTTTTT	CATSREQGWDEKLFF
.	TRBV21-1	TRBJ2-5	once	TGTGCCAGCAGAGACGGGACTAGCGTACAAGAGACCCAGTACTTC	CASRDGTSVQETQYF
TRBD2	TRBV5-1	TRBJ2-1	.	TGCGCCAGCAGCTTGGGGGCGGGAGGGACCAATGAGCAGTTCTTC	CASSLGAGGTNEQFF
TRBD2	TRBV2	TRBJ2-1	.	TGTGCCAGCAGTCCTCTCGGGACTAGCTGGGCCAATGAGCAGTTCTTC	CASSPLGTSWANEQFF
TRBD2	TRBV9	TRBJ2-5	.	TGTGCCAGCAGCGTACTAGCGGGTCAAGAGACCCAGTACTTC	CASSVLAGQETQYF
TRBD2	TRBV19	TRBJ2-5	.	TGTGCCAGTAGTAGCGGGAGCAACCAAGAGACCCAGTACTTC	CASSSGSNQETQYF
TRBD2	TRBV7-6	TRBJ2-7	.	TGTGCCAGCAGCTCGGGACTAGCGGGAGTCTACGAGCAGTACTTC	CASSSGLAGVYEQYF
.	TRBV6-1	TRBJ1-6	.	TGTGCCAGCAGTCAAACCCAGGGCAATAATTCACCCCTCCACTTT	CASSQTQGNNSPLHF
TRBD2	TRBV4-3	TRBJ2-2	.	TGCGCCAGCAGCCAACAGGGGCTAGCGGGCCCCAACACCGGGGAGCTGTTTTTT	CASSQQGLAGPNTGELFF
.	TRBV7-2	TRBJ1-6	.	TGTGCCAGCAGCTTAGGGAGGACAGCCTTTTCAGGCTCACCCCTCCACTTT	CASSLGRTAFSGSPLHF
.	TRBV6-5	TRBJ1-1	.	TGTGCCAGCAGTTCCCTAACTGGGAACACTGAAGCTTTCTTT	CASSSLTGNTEAFF
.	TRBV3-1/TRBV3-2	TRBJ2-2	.	TGTGCCAGCAGCCCACGGACGGGGTTAGGGGAGCTGTTTTTT	CASSPRTGLGELFF
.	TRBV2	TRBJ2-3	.	TGTGCCAGCAGTGTTCCTATTTACACAGATACGCAGTATTTT	CASSVPIYTDTQYF
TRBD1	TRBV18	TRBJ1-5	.	TGTGCCAGCTCGAGGGGACAGGGGACCTGGCAGCCCCAGCATTTT	CASSRGQGTWQPQHF
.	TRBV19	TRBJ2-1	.	TGTGCCAGTAGTATAGACAGATCCTCCTACAATGAGCAGTTCTTC	CASSIDRSSYNEQFF
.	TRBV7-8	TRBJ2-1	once	TGTGCCAGCACCCCCGGGGGCAATGAGCAGTTCTTC	CASTPGGNEQFF
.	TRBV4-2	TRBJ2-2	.	TGTGCCAGCAGCCAAAAGCAACGGAGCACCGGGGAGCTGTTTTTT	CASSQKQRSTGELFF
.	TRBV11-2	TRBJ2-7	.	TGTGCCAGCAGCTTAGTGGGCAGGGGTCCTCTGTGGAGAACCTACGAGCAGTACTTC	CASSLVGRGPLWRTYEQYF
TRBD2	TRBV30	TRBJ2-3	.	TGTGCCTGGAGTGTAACACGACTAGCGGGAGGAATACGTAGCACAGATACGCAGTATTTT	CAWSVTRLAGGIRSTDTQYF
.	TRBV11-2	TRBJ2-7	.	TGTGCCAGCAGCTTCGACTCTACCTCCTACGAGCAGTACTTC	CASSFDSTSYEQYF
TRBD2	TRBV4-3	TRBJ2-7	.	TGCGCCAGCAGCCTCGCGGGAGGGAGCCACGAGCAGTACTTC	CASSLAGGSHEQYF
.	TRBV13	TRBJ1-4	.	TGTGCCAGCAGCCCCCCAGGCAGTGAAAAACTGTTTTTT	CASSPPGSEKLFF
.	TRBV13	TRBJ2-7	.	TGTGCCAGCAGCTTAGGTTTTACTAGCCCTCCCTACGAGCAGTACTTC	CASSLGFTSPPYEQYF
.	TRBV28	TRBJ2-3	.	TGTGCCAGCAGTTTTCCGGGGGCAGATACGCAGTATTTT	CASSFPGADTQYF
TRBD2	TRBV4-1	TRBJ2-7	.	TGCGCCAGCAGCCAAGATACAGCGGGAGGGCCCTACGAGCAGTACTTC	CASSQDTAGGPYEQYF
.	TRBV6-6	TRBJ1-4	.	TGTGCCAGCAGTCCGCCTTCGAGCGAAAAACTGTTTTTT	CASSPPSSEKLFF
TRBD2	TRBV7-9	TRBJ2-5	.	TGTGCCAGCAGCCCCGGGACTAGAAGTGAGACCCAGTACTTC	CASSPGTRSETQYF
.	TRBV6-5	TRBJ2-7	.	TGTGCCAGCAAGACTACCCGCTGGGAGCAGTACTTC	CASKTTRWEQYF
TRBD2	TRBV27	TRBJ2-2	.	TGTGCCAGCAGTCTAGCCCCGCGGGAGAGCGTGGACACCGGGGAGCTGTTTTTT	CASSLAPRESVDTGELFF
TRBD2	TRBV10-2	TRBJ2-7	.	TGCGCCAGCAGTGAGTCGGGACTAGCGGAGCCATACGAGCAGTACTTC	CASSESGLAEPYEQYF
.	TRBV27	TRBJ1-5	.	TGTGCCAGCAGTTTATTTGGCCCCAATCAGCCCCAGCATTTT	CASSLFGPNQPQHF
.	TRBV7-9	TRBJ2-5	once	TGTGCCAGCAGCTCATCGGGACTCAAAGAGACCCAGTACTTC	CASSSSGLKETQYF
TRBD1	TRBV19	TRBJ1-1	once	TGTGCCAGTAGCTCGGGACAGATCAGCACTGAAGCTTTCTTT	CASSSGQISTEAFF
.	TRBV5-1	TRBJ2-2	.	TGCGCCAGCAGCCAGGGACTCAACACCGGGGAGCTGTTTTTT	CASSQGLNTGELFF
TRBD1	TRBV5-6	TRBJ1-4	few	TGTGCCAGCAGCTTGGGGACAGGGGAATACTCTAATGAAAAACTGTTTTTT	CASSLGTGEYSNEKLFF
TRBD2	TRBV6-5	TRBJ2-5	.	TGTGCCAGCAAGGCTAGCGGGAACCGGGAGACCCAGTACTTC	CASKASGNRETQYF
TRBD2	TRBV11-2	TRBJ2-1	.	TGTGCCAGCAGCTATCGAGCGGGGGAGCAGTTCTTC	CASSYRAGEQFF
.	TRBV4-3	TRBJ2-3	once	TGCGCCAGCAGCCAAGGTCTAGGGGGGGAGGGCACAGATACGCAGTATTTT	CASSQGLGGEGTDTQYF
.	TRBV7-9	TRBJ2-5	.	TGTGCCAGCAGCCTACAGGTACCCCAAGAGACCCAGTACTTC	CASSLQVPQETQYF
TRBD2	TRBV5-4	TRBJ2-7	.	TGTGCCAGCAGCTTCGGACTAGCGGAATACGAGCAGTACTTC	CASSFGLAEYEQYF
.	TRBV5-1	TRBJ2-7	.	TGCGCCAGCAGCTTGGACAGCTACTACGAGCAGTACTTC	CASSLDSYYEQYF
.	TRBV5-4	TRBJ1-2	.	TGTGCCAGCAGCTTGGAGCGGGGGAACTATGGCTACACCTTC	CASSLERGNYGYTF
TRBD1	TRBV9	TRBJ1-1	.	TGTGCCAGCAGCGAGGGGACAGGCGCCGGTGACGGCACTGAAGCTTTCTTT	CASSEGTGAGDGTEAFF
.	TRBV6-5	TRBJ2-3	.	TGTGCCAGCAGGGCTACTAGAGGTAGCACAGATACGCAGTATTTT	CASRATRGSTDTQYF
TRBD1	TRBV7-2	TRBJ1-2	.	TGTGCCAGCAGCTCAGGCGGGACAGGGGTTTATGGCTACACCTTC	CASSSGGTGVYGYTF
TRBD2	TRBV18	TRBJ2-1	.	TGTGCCAGCTCAGGACTAGCGGGAGAGGGTGAGCAGTTCTTC	CASSGLAGEGEQFF